A single sample gave rise to the 16 T cell receptor beta chains below, sequenced in a study of T cell responses to AZD1222 COVID-19 vaccine. TCRdb keeps only in-frame clones here, not all; method: immunoSEQ multiplex PCR. Here the sample spans 150,000 to 200,000 clones, about 92% being singletons. This specimen consisted of peripheral blood, obtained on day 0 of AZD1222 vaccination. The receptors come from an adult in good health.

This sequence joins TRBV7-8 and TRBJ1-1; TRBD1 is a possible D gene (6 bases). The CDR3 spans 15 residues. V was trimmed by 5 bases and J by 1 base, leaving 14 bases between them. CDR1 is SGHVS, CDR2 FQNEAQ, per germline. The CDR3 here is CASSTGQIANTEAFF. CDR3 DNA sequence: TGTGCCAGCAGCACTGGACAGATAGCGAACACTGAAGCTTTCTTT.

This rearrangement joins TRBV6-2 or TRBV6-3 to TRBJ1-1, with D uncertain. In germline, CDR1 is MNHEY, CDR2 SVGEGT. Trimming pared 0 bases from V and 0 bases from J, leaving 5 bases between. The CDR3 extends over 14 amino acids. CDR3 loop: CASSYSNLNTEAFF. Here the CDR3 DNA reads TGTGCCAGCAGTTACTCGAATTTGAACACTGAAGCTTTCTTT.

This sequence joins TRBV28 and TRBJ1-1; D perhaps matches TRBD1 (5 bases). CDR1 and CDR2 from the germline V gene are MDHEN and SYDVKM. The CDR3 is 15 residues long. V shed 3 bases and J shed 2 bases, with 13 bases lying between them. The CDR3: CASSFGGLFNTEAFF. The CDR3 coding sequence is TGTGCCAGCAGTTTTGGGGGGTTGTTCAACACTGAAGCTTTCTTT.

The chain links TRBV7-9 to TRBJ1-3; the D gene is possibly TRBD1 (5 bases). This CDR3 comprises 15 residues. Trimming shortened V by 4 bases and J by 0 bases, and 10 bases separated the two germline ends. Germline V gene lookup returns CDR1 SEHNR and CDR2 FQNEAQ (reference sequence). CDR3 in DNA: TGTGCCAGCAGCTCAAGACAGAGCTCTGGAAACACCATATATTTT. Encoded protein: CASSSRQSSGNTIYF.

This clone was found once. The chain links TRBV3-1 (or the pseudogene TRBV3-2) to TRBJ1-4; D gene unclear. Germline V gene sequence: CDR1 LGHDT, CDR2 YNNKEL (reference sequence). V was clipped by 0 bases and J by 5 bases, with 13 bases between them. CDR3 length equals 16 residues. The CDR3 nucleotides read TGTGCCAGCAGCCAAGATTATTCGGAGTACAATGAAAAACTGTTTTTT. Translated: CASSQDYSEYNEKLFF.

The rearrangement links TRBV11-3 to TRBJ2-7; D possibly corresponds to TRBD1 (6 bases). The V and J ends lost 1 base and 5 bases respectively, with 9 bases between them. CDR1 is SGHNT, CDR2 YENEEA, per germline. CDR3 size: 13 residues. Here the CDR3 reads CASSLGNRDEQYF. Written as DNA, the CDR3 is TGTGCCAGCAGCTTAGGAAACAGGGACGAGCAGTACTTC.

The J gene is TRBJ2-6, the V gene TRBV28, with a possible D match to TRBD2 (7 bases). Germline V gene lookup returns CDR1 MDHEN and CDR2 SYDVKM. The CDR3 totals 15 residues. Trimming took 10 bases from V and 0 from J, leaving 13 bases between them. The CDR3 region is CATKGGASGANVLTF. The CDR3 DNA reads as TGTGCCACCAAGGGGGGGGCCTCTGGGGCCAACGTCCTGACTTTC.

This clone was recorded only once. The chain uses TRBV9 and TRBJ1-3; the D is unclear. Germline V gives CDR1 SGDLS, CDR2 YYNGEE. There are 15 residues in the CDR3. V lost 0 bases and J 4 bases, leaving 11 bases between the germline ends. Here the CDR3 reads CASSVDYRQGNTIYF. CDR3 in DNA: TGTGCCAGCAGCGTAGATTACCGACAAGGAAACACCATATATTTT.

This clone appeared a single time. The chain is built from TRBV13 and TRBJ1-5; D gene uncertain. Germline V gene data show CDR1 as PRHDT and CDR2 as FYEKMQ (reference sequence). The germline V and J ends were trimmed by 5 bases and 5 bases, with 16 bases remaining between them. CDR3 length: 15 amino acids. CDR3 DNA sequence: TGTGCCAGCAGCGTGGGAGGGCGAGGCGATCAGCCCCAGCATTTT. It codes for CASSVGGRGDQPQHF.

This clone occurred once. The chain recombines TRBV21-1 with TRBJ1-5. TRBV21-1 corresponds to a pseudogene. This CDR3 has 16 residues. The CDR3 loop is CASSKLGPQVNQPQHF. For the CDR3, the DNA is TGTGCCAGCAGCAAACTGGGACCCCAGGTCAATCAGCCCCAGCATTTT.

The genes are TRBV6-5 and TRBJ2-5; D possibly uses TRBD1 or TRBD2 (5 bases each). There are 15 residues in the CDR3. Germline V gene lookup returns CDR1 MNHEY and CDR2 SVGAGI. Trimming took 0 bases from V and 5 from J, leaving 13 bases between them. The CDR3 sequence is CASSYSIGARETQYF. CDR3 sequence (DNA): TGTGCCAGCAGTTACTCGATCGGGGCCCGGGAGACCCAGTACTTC.

The V call is TRBV6-5, the J call TRBJ1-4; D is possibly TRBD1 (6 bases). The V gene's germline CDR1 is MNHEY and CDR2 SVGAGI. The CDR3 covers 15 residues. V lost 0 bases to trimming and J lost 7 bases, with 12 bases between them. CDR3 in amino acids: CASSYSGVRGEKLFF. The CDR3 bases are TGTGCCAGCAGTTACTCGGGCGTCAGGGGTGAAAAACTGTTTTTT.

The rearrangement uses TRBV9 and TRBJ2-5; D is undetermined. Germline V lookup: CDR1 SGDLS, CDR2 YYNGEE. The CDR3 extends over 14 amino acids. The V end lost 0 bases, the J end lost 5 bases, and 11 bases lay between the germline ends. The CDR3, as DNA: TGTGCCAGCAGCGTAGCCGAGGTGGGGGAGACCCAGTACTTC. Its protein is CASSVAEVGETQYF.

Regarding this clone: Its ends do not fully match the called genes, so a read error is possible. The J gene is TRBJ2-1, the V gene TRBV11-2, with 11 nucleotides matching TRBD2. There are 14 residues in the CDR3. Germline CDR1 and CDR2: SGHAT and FQNNGV. CDR3 nucleotide sequence: TGTGCCAGCAGCGGGACTAGCGGTTACACTGAGCAGTTCTTC. It codes for CASSGTSGYTEQFF.

This clone was seen only once. The chain links TRBV7-8 to TRBJ2-5; 7 bases are shared with TRBD2. This CDR3 comprises 14 residues. The germline CDR1 and CDR2 sequences are SGHVS and FQNEAQ. After removal of 3 bases from V and 5 bases from J, the junction contained 6 bases not matched to a gene. The CDR3 sequence: CASSFYGGGETQYF. The DNA for the CDR3 is TGTGCCAGCAGCTTCTATGGGGGAGGGGAGACCCAGTACTTC.

This chain uses TRBV2 with TRBJ1-2, with unresolved D. The CDR3 has 15 residues. Germline V lookup: CDR1 SNHLY, CDR2 FYNNEI. V was cut by 7 bases and J by 0 bases, with 15 bases left in between. DNA of the CDR3: TGTGCCAGCACCACCGGTCCCGGATCTAACTATGGCTACACCTTC. Translation gives CASTTGPGSNYGYTF.